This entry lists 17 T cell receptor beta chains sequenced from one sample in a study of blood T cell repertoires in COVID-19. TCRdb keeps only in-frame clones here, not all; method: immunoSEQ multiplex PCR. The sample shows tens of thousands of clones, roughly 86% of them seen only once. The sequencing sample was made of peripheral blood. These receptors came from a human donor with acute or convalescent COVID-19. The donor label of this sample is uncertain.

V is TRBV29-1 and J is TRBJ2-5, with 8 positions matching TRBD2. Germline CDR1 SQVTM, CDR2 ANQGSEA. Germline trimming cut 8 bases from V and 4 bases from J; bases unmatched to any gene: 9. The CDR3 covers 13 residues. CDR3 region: CSLETSGAETQYF. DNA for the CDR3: TGCAGCCTGGAAACTAGCGGTGCAGAGACCCAGTACTTC. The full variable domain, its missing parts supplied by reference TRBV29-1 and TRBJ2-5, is SAVISQKPSRDICQRGTSLTIQCQVDSQVTMMFWYRQQPGQSLTLIATANQGSEATYESGFVIDKFPISRPNLTFSTLTVSNMSPEDSSIYLCSLETSGAETQYFGPGTRLLVL.

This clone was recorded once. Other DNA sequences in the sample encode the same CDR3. The CDR3 loop is CASSLAGSYEQYF. In nucleotides, the CDR3 is TGTGCCAGCAGCTTGGCTGGGAGCTACGAGCAGTACTTC. The genes are TRBV5-4 and TRBJ2-7, with D possibly being TRBD2 (5 bases). Germline V gene sequence: CDR1 SGHNT, CDR2 YYREEE (reference sequence). The V gene lost 0 bases and the J gene lost 3 bases, with 7 bases spanning the gap. The CDR3 runs 13 residues.

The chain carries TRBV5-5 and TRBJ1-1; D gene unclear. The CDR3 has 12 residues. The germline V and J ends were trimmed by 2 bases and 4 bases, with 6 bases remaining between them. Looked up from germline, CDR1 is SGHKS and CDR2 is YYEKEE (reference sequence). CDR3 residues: CASSLWATEAFF. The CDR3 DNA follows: TGTGCCAGCAGCTTATGGGCCACTGAAGCTTTCTTT.

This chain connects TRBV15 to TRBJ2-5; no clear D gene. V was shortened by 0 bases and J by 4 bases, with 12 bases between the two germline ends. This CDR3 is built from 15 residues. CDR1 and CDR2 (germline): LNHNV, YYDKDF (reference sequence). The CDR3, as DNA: TGTGCCACCAGCAGAGATTACAGTCCACCAGAGACCCAGTACTTC. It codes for CATSRDYSPPETQYF. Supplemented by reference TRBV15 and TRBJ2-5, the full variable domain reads DAMVIQNPRYQVTQFGKPVTLSCSQTLNHNVMYWYQQKSSQAPKLLFHYYDKDFNNEADTPDNFQSRRPNTSFCFLDIRSPGLGDTAMYLCATSRDYSPPETQYFGPGTRLLVL.

CDR3 sequence (DNA): TGCGCCAGCAGCCCACAGGGCACCGGGGAGCTGTTTTTT. Amino acid sequence: CASSPQGTGELFF. The J gene is TRBJ2-2, the V gene TRBV5-1, with D maybe TRBD1 (6 bases). Germline V CDR1 and CDR2: SGHRS, YFSETQ. Trimming stripped 4 bases from V and 4 bases from J, with 8 bases between. The CDR3 has 13 residues.

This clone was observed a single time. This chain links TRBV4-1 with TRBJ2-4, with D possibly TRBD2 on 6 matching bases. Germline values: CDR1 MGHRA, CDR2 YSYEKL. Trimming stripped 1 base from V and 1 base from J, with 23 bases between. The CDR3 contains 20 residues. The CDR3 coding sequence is TGCGCCAGCAGCCAAGGCCAGGGACTGAAATTATCCTCGGCCAAAAACATTCAGTACTTC. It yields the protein CASSQGQGLKLSSAKNIQYF.

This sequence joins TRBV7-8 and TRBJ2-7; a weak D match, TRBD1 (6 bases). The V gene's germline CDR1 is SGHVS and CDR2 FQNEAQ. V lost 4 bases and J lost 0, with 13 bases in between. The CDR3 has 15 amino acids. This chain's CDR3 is CASSYRTESSYEQYF. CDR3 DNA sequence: TGTGCCAGCAGCTATCGGACAGAGAGCTCCTACGAGCAGTACTTC.

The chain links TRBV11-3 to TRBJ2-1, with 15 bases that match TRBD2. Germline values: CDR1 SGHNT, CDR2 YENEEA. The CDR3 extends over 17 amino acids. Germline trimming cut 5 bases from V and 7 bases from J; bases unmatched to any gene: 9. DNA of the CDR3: TGTGCCAGCAGCGTGTCGGGACTAGCGGGGGGAGGGAATGAGCAGTTCTTC. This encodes CASSVSGLAGGGNEQFF. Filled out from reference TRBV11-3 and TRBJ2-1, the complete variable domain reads EAGVVQSPRYKIIEKKQPVAFWCNPISGHNTLYWYLQNLGQGPELLIRYENEEAVDDSQLPKDRFSAERLKGVDSTLKIQPAELGDSAVYLCASSVSGLAGGGNEQFFGPGTRLTVL.

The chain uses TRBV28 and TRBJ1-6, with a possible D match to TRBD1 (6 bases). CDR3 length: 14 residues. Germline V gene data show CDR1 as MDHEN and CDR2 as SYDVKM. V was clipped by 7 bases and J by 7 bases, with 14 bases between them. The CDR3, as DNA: TGTGCCAGCATTCTTTCTCAGGGGAATTCACCCCTCCACTTT. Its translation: CASILSQGNSPLHF.

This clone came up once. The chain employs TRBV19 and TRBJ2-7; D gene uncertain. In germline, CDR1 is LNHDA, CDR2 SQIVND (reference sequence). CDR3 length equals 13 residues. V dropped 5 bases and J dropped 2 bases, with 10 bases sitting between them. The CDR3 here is CASSFPPAYEQYF. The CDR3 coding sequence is TGTGCCAGTAGTTTCCCCCCCGCCTACGAGCAGTACTTC.

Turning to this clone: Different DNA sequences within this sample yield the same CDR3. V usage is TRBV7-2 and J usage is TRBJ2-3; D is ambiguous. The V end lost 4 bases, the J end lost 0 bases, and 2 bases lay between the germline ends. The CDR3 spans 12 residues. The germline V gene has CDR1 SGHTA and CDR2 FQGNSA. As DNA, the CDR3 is TGTGCCAGCAGCTCAAGCACAGATACGCAGTATTTT. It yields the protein CASSSSTDTQYF.

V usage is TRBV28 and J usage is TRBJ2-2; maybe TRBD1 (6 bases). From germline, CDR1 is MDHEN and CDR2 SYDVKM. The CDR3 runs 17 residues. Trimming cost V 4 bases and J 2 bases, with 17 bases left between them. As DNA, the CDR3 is TGTGCCAGCAGTTCCCCAGGGGTGGGGAGTAACACCGGGGAGCTGTTTTTT. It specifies CASSSPGVGSNTGELFF.

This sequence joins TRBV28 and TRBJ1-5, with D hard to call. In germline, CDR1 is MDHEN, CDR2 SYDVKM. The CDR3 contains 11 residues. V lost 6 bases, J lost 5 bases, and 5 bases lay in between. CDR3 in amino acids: CASSLHQPQHF. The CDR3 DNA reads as TGTGCCAGCAGCCTACATCAGCCCCAGCATTTT.

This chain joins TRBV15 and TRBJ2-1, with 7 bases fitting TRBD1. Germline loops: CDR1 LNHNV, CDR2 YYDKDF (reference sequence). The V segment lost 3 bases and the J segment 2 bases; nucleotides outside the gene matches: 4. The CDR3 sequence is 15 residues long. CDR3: CATSSLGGTYNEQFF. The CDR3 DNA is TGTGCCACCAGCAGCCTAGGGGGCACCTACAATGAGCAGTTCTTC.

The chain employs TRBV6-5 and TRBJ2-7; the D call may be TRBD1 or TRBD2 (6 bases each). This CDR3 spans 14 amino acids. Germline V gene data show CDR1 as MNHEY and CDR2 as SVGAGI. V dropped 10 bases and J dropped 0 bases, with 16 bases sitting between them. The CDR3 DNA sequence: TGTGCCATCAGGAGGGACACCTCCTCCTACGAGCAGTACTTC. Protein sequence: CAIRRDTSSYEQYF.

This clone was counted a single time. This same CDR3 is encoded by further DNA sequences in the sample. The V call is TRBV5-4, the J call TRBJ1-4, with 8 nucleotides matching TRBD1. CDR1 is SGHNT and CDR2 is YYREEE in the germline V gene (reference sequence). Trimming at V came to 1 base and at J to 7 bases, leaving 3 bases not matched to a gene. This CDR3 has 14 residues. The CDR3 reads CASSLQGAGEKLFF. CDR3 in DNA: TGTGCCAGCAGCTTGCAGGGGGCGGGTGAAAAACTGTTTTTT.

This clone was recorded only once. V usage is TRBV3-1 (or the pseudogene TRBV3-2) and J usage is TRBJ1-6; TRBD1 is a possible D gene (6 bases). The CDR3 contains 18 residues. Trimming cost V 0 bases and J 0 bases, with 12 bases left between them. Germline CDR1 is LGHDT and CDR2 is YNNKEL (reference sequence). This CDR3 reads CASSQDGTPSSYNSPLHF. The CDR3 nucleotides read TGTGCCAGCAGCCAAGACGGGACACCGAGCTCCTATAATTCACCCCTCCACTTT.